In its sample, the clone carrying this TCR beta chain was seen many times. Its antigen is not identified. Molecular barcoded adaptors covering alpha/delta and beta/gamma chains were used on 400 to 450 ng RNA. TCRdb reprocessed the reads via MiXCR and lists one record per CDR3 protein. The table includes approximately 60,000 distinct CDR3 sequences, roughly 20% detected once. The source of the sample is a study of read filtering for tumor transcriptome and immune sequencing. Study summary: Mean patient age was approximately 66 years, range roughly 40 to 80; 16 to 20 male, more than 11 female.

Whole-study findings and limits: Compared with RNA-seq, IR-seq gave much higher clonotype depth and reliability.

Sequenced input: a population of CD138-negative cells sorted from bone marrow. This clonotype was obtained from a donor older than 35 with multiple myeloma.

CDR3 sequence reads: CAISVGRATGLVEQYF. The CDR3 nucleotides read TGTGCCATCAGTGTCGGCAGGGCGACGGGACTAGTCGAGCAGTACTTC. The chain couples TRBV10-3 to TRBJ2-7; 8 nucleotides match TRBD2. CDR1 ENHRY and CDR2 SYGVKD come from the germline V gene. This CDR3 region has 16 residues. V gave up 4 bases and J gave up 6 bases; unmatched junction bases: 14.